The 21 T cell receptor beta chains below all came from one sample that was sequenced in a study of cytotoxic CD8 clonotypes in ibrutinib-treated CLL. Sequencing was performed with immunoSEQ multiplex PCR; in TCRdb, only in-frame clones are kept and a portion is missing. Among about 86,000 clones listed, 70% to 90% were seen once. Here the sequenced sample was PBMCs, taken before ibrutinib treatment. Receptors originate from a human donor with chronic lymphocytic leukemia.

This clone appeared once. The J gene is TRBJ2-5, the V gene TRBV6-5; D is ambiguous. Per the germline V gene, CDR1 is MNHEY and CDR2 is SVGAGI. This CDR3 is 13 amino acids long. Trimming left V 2 bases short and J 5 bases short, with 9 bases between. CDR3 bases: TGTGCCAGCAGTTACGGCGTTGAGGAGACCCAGTACTTC. This gives the protein CASSYGVEETQYF.

The CDR3 here is CASSLLGQVSYEQYF. DNA of the CDR3: TGTGCCAGCAGCTTGTTGGGACAGGTCTCCTACGAGCAGTACTTC. The chain recombines TRBV5-6 with TRBJ2-7; 8 bases line up with TRBD1. This CDR3 spans 15 amino acids. J lost 0 bases, V lost 1 base, and 3 bases had no gene match. The germline V gene encodes CDR1 SGHDT and CDR2 YYEEEE.

This clone has just a few counts. The rearrangement links TRBV5-4 to TRBJ2-7; D is possibly TRBD2 (6 bases). The CDR3 spans 13 residues. Germline assignment: CDR1 SGHNT and CDR2 YYREEE (reference sequence). The V and J ends lost 4 bases and 6 bases respectively, with 14 bases between them. The CDR3 nucleotides read TGTGCCAGCAGCGTGGCGGAGGGCCGCGAGCAGTACTTC. Its protein product is CASSVAEGREQYF.

V gene TRBV6-1 combines with J gene TRBJ1-3; D is uncertain. CDR3 length: 13 residues. CDR1 and CDR2 (germline): MNHNS, SASEGT. The ends were cut back, 2 bases at V and 6 bases at J, with 8 bases in the middle. The CDR3 spells CASSERAANTIYF. The CDR3 region has the DNA TGTGCCAGCAGTGAAAGGGCCGCAAACACCATATATTTT.

This chain connects TRBV2 to TRBJ2-2; tentatively, D is TRBD2 (5 bases). V was trimmed by 6 bases and J by 7 bases, leaving 12 bases between them. The CDR3 extends over 13 amino acids. Looked up from germline, CDR1 is SNHLY and CDR2 is FYNNEI. The CDR3 DNA reads as TGTGCCAGCAGCAGTACTAGTGTCGGGGAGCTGTTTTTT. Amino acids: CASSSTSVGELFF.

This chain joins TRBV6-1 and TRBJ1-1; 8 nucleotides line up with TRBD1. The CDR3 totals 16 residues. Germline trimming cut 2 bases from V and 5 bases from J; bases unmatched to any gene: 10. Germline CDR1 is MNHNS and CDR2 is SASEGT. This CDR3 is CASSEIQRTGRTEAFF. In nucleotides, the CDR3 is TGTGCCAGCAGTGAAATTCAGCGGACAGGGCGGACTGAAGCTTTCTTT.

The V gene is TRBV18, the J gene TRBJ2-1; D ambiguous. V was trimmed by 1 base and J by 2 bases, leaving 15 bases between them. The CDR3 length is 17 residues. Germline CDR1 and CDR2: KGHSH and LQKENI. CDR3 nucleotides: TGTGCCAGCTCACCACTCGGGCCAAGTGGGACCTACAATGAGCAGTTCTTC. Protein product: CASSPLGPSGTYNEQFF.

This clone has more than one count but fewer than ten. The chain couples TRBV28 to TRBJ1-5; the match to TRBD1 covers 8 bases. Per the germline V gene, CDR1 is MDHEN and CDR2 is SYDVKM. The CDR3 sequence is 14 residues long. The V segment lost 8 bases and the J segment 7 bases; nucleotides outside the gene matches: 10. CDR3 bases: TGTGCCAGCCGGACTCCAGGGGGCCTACAGCCCCAGCATTTT. It is translated as CASRTPGGLQPQHF.

V usage is TRBV4-1 and J usage is TRBJ2-5; tentatively, D is TRBD1 (6 bases). V lost 1 base to trimming and J lost 5 bases, with 14 bases between them. CDR1 is MGHRA, CDR2 YSYEKL, per germline. This CDR3 region has 15 residues. CDR3 bases: TGCGCCAGCAGCCAAGGCCAGGGGTTTCGGGAGACCCAGTACTTC. Encoded protein: CASSQGQGFRETQYF.

The chain uses TRBV18 and TRBJ2-5, with unresolved D. Per the germline V gene, CDR1 is KGHSH and CDR2 is LQKENI. The CDR3 consists of 12 residues. V lost 2 bases and J 9 bases, leaving 10 bases between the germline ends. The CDR3 spells CASSPARHSQYF. Here the CDR3 DNA reads TGTGCCAGCTCACCAGCTAGACATTCCCAGTACTTC. The full variable domain, with the rest looked up from reference TRBV18 and TRBJ2-5, is NAGVMQNPRHLVRRRGQEARLRCSPMKGHSHVYWYRQLPEEGLKFMVYLQKENIIDESGMPKERFSAEFPKEGPSILRIQQVVRGDSAAYFCASSPARHSQYFGPGTRLLVL.

The CDR3 DNA sequence: TGTGCCAGCAGCTTGTCCGCCAGCCCAGGGGAGGGGATATATTTT. It specifies CASSLSASPGEGIYF. This chain links TRBV5-4 with TRBJ1-3; D may be TRBD1 (6 bases). Germline V gives CDR1 SGHNT, CDR2 YYREEE (reference sequence). Trimming pared 1 base from V and 13 bases from J, leaving 21 bases between. The CDR3 is 15 residues long.

This clone was seen a handful of times. This chain links TRBV11-2 with TRBJ2-1; 7 bases align to TRBD1. This CDR3 has 15 amino acids. V trimming: 5 bases; J trimming: 1 base; junction bases outside the gene matches: 5. Germline lookup yields CDR1 SGHAT and CDR2 FQNNGV. CDR3 amino acids: CASSTNRGSYNEQFF. The CDR3 DNA sequence: TGTGCCAGCAGCACGAACAGGGGTTCCTACAATGAGCAGTTCTTC.

The rearrangement links TRBV5-1 to TRBJ2-4; no firm D call. Trimming took 1 base from V and 1 from J, leaving 9 bases between them. CDR1 and CDR2 (germline): SGHRS, YFSETQ. The CDR3 sequence is 15 residues long. The CDR3 reads CASSLTVGAKNIQYF. The CDR3 DNA reads TGCGCCAGCAGCTTGACGGTGGGGGCCAAAAACATTCAGTACTTC.

The chain uses TRBV29-1 and TRBJ1-2; D not resolved. This CDR3 has 9 residues. Per the germline V gene, CDR1 is SQVTM and CDR2 is ANQGSEA. Trimming cost V 7 bases and J 7 bases, with 7 bases left between them. CDR3 in DNA: TGCAGCGACGGGTTTGGCTACACCTTC. Residues: CSDGFGYTF.

The CDR3 loop is CASSFGLAGNEQFF. As DNA, the CDR3 is TGTGCCAGCAGTTTTGGACTAGCAGGCAATGAGCAGTTCTTC. The chain employs TRBV27 and TRBJ2-1, with 8 bases that match TRBD2. Trimming took 3 bases from V and 6 from J; bases not matched to a gene: 4. The CDR3 has 14 amino acids. The germline V gene has CDR1 MNHEY and CDR2 SMNVEV (reference sequence).

In its sample, this clone was seen a few times. The DNA for the CDR3 is TGTGCCAGCAGCTTGAATCAGGGGGGCGCCCCCCACGAGCAGTACTTC. Encoded protein: CASSLNQGGAPHEQYF. The V and J genes are TRBV5-4 and TRBJ2-7; tentatively, D is TRBD1 (7 bases). This CDR3 comprises 16 residues. Trimming cost V 1 base and J 5 bases, with 19 bases left between them. Germline V gives CDR1 SGHNT, CDR2 YYREEE (reference sequence). Full variable domain (remainder filled in from reference TRBV5-4 and TRBJ2-7): ETGVTQSPTHLIKTRGQQVTLRCSSQSGHNTVSWYQQALGQGPQFIFQYYREEENGRGNFPPRFSGLQFPNYSSELNVNALELDDSALYLCASSLNQGGAPHEQYFGPGTRLTVT.

V and J are TRBV18 and TRBJ2-1, with TRBD2 as a possible D gene (6 bases). V lost 11 bases to trimming and J lost 3 bases, with 17 bases between them. Germline CDR1 reads KGHSH; CDR2 reads LQKENI. The CDR3 runs 14 residues. Written as DNA, the CDR3 is TGTGCCGTGGGTAGTGCGGGGATCTACAATGAGCAGTTCTTC. This translates into CAVGSAGIYNEQFF.

In the case of this clone: The sample carries other DNA sequences with the same CDR3. V usage is TRBV5-4 and J usage is TRBJ2-5; D remains unclear. CDR3 length equals 13 residues. Germline V gene sequence: CDR1 SGHNT, CDR2 YYREEE (reference sequence). V was trimmed by 0 bases and J by 5 bases, leaving 8 bases between them. Here the CDR3 DNA reads TGTGCCAGCAGCTTGGCGGGTGGGGAGACCCAGTACTTC. It yields the protein CASSLAGGETQYF.

The rearrangement joins TRBV7-6 to TRBJ1-1; D perhaps matches TRBD1 (6 bases). Trimming removed 2 bases at V and 3 bases at J, with 16 bases between. Germline lookup yields CDR1 SGHVS and CDR2 FNYEAQ. The CDR3 loop spans 16 amino acids. CDR3 in amino acids: CASSLPQGRVDTEAFF. The CDR3 DNA reads TGTGCCAGCAGCTTACCTCAGGGGCGGGTTGACACTGAAGCTTTCTTT.

This clone was counted only a few times. This rearrangement joins TRBV4-1 to TRBJ2-2, with 7 bases that match TRBD1. This CDR3 region has 17 residues. The V and J ends lost 4 bases and 4 bases, in that order; junction bases with no gene match: 12. The germline V gene encodes CDR1 MGHRA and CDR2 YSYEKL. CDR3 DNA: TGCGCCAGCAGCCCACTTCAAAGGACAGGCGGCACCGGGGAGCTGTTTTTT. Protein product: CASSPLQRTGGTGELFF.

This chain links TRBV4-1 with TRBJ2-1; D uncertain. The V end was cut by 0 bases, the J end by 8 bases, with 11 bases between. The germline V gene encodes CDR1 MGHRA and CDR2 YSYEKL. This CDR3 is 14 amino acids long. The CDR3: CASSQDWPVDEQFF. For the CDR3, the DNA is TGCGCCAGCAGCCAAGATTGGCCTGTCGATGAGCAGTTCTTC.